The 21 T cell receptor beta chains below come from one sample, sequenced in a study of shared clonotypes between healthy human individuals. The repertoire was sequenced with immunoSEQ multiplex PCR; TCRdb's copy has only in-frame clones and lacks some. The sample records under 600,000 clones, approximately 97% being singletons. Specimen: naive CD4+ T cells sorted from blood. Stated subset: CD45RA+ positively selected. The source of these receptors is a woman aged 25-40 years in good health.

The chain combines TRBV7-9 with TRBJ1-1, with D perhaps matching TRBD1 (6 bases). CDR1 is SEHNR and CDR2 is FQNEAQ in the germline V gene (reference sequence). V was shortened by 8 bases and J by 5 bases, with 21 bases between the two germline ends. The CDR3 is 15 residues long. This chain's CDR3 is CASLRWGGEGTEAFF. CDR3 DNA: TGTGCCAGCTTGAGATGGGGGGGCGAAGGGACTGAAGCTTTCTTT.

In this sample, this clone turned up once. Here the CDR3 DNA reads TGTGCCAGCAGCTTACATCCAGGCCAGCCCCAGCATTTT. Translated: CASSLHPGQPQHF. This chain joins TRBV7-3 and TRBJ1-5; D is undetermined. V lost 2 bases and J lost 7, with 9 bases in between. Germline CDR1 and CDR2: SGHTA and FQGTGA. The CDR3 is 13 residues long.

The chain links TRBV15 to TRBJ1-6; TRBD1 is a possible D gene (5 bases). V lost 6 bases to trimming and J lost 13 bases, with 16 bases between them. The CDR3 contains 13 residues. Germline CDR1 is LNHNV and CDR2 is YYDKDF (reference sequence). The CDR3 nucleotides read TGTGCCACCAGTCGGGACTCCCCTCGGCCCCTCCACTTT. Residues: CATSRDSPRPLHF. Full variable domain (outside the CDR3, taken from reference TRBV15 and TRBJ1-6): DAMVIQNPRYQVTQFGKPVTLSCSQTLNHNVMYWYQQKSSQAPKLLFHYYDKDFNNEADTPDNFQSRRPNTSFCFLDIRSPGLGDTAMYLCATSRDSPRPLHFGNGTRLTVT.

V gene TRBV19 combines with J gene TRBJ1-5, with D possibly matching TRBD1 (6 bases). Germline CDR1 is LNHDA and CDR2 is SQIVND (reference sequence). Trimming cost V 5 bases and J 4 bases, with 9 bases left between them. The CDR3 has 13 residues. The CDR3 DNA reads as TGTGCCAGTAGTCTCAGGGGAAATCAGCCCCAGCATTTT. The encoded protein is CASSLRGNQPQHF.

The chain is built from TRBV5-1 and TRBJ1-5; D unresolved. The germline V and J ends were trimmed by 4 bases and 4 bases, with 9 bases remaining between them. Germline V lookup: CDR1 SGHRS, CDR2 YFSETQ. This CDR3 spans 13 amino acids. CDR3 in amino acids: CASSANPNQPQHF. In DNA form, the CDR3 reads TGCGCCAGCAGCGCGAATCCTAATCAGCCCCAGCATTTT.

The count of this clone is one. The same CDR3 is also encoded by other DNA sequences in this sample. The V and J genes are TRBV5-1 and TRBJ2-7, with a weak D call TRBD2 (6 bases). Trimming took 0 bases from V and 3 from J, leaving 10 bases between them. The germline V gene encodes CDR1 SGHRS and CDR2 YFSETQ. The CDR3 is made up of 14 amino acids. In DNA form, the CDR3 reads TGCGCCAGCAGCTTGGGGCAGGGAGGCTACGAGCAGTACTTC. Its translation is CASSLGQGGYEQYF.

CDR3 sequence reads: CASSLLVGDQPQHF. CDR3 sequence (DNA): TGTGCCAGCAGCTTGTTGGTGGGGGATCAGCCCCAGCATTTT. The chain links TRBV5-5 to TRBJ1-5; D may be TRBD1 (5 bases). V was cut by 1 base and J by 5 bases, with 10 bases left in between. This CDR3 is built from 14 residues. Germline CDR1 reads SGHKS; CDR2 reads YYEKEE (reference sequence).

The rearrangement uses TRBV5-1 and TRBJ2-7; the D is unclear. Trimming removed 1 base from V and 4 bases from J, with 9 bases in between. Germline V gene data show CDR1 as SGHRS and CDR2 as YFSETQ. CDR3 length equals 13 residues. CDR3 nucleotide sequence: TGCGCCAGCAGCTTGCTGGGCGAATACGAGCAGTACTTC. Its protein is CASSLLGEYEQYF.

J is TRBJ1-3 and V is TRBV5-1; D gene unclear. With 6 bases removed from V and 4 bases from J, the gap between germline ends came to 14 bases. This CDR3 contains 14 residues. Germline lookup yields CDR1 SGHRS and CDR2 YFSETQ. The CDR3 DNA reads as TGCGCCAGCAAGGAGGCGGCGGCGGGAAACACCATATATTTT. Protein product: CASKEAAAGNTIYF.

The chain carries TRBV6-5 and TRBJ1-1; D is uncertain. The CDR3 has 12 amino acids. V lost 6 bases and J lost 4, with 9 bases in between. Germline loops: CDR1 MNHEY, CDR2 SVGAGI. The DNA for the CDR3 is TGTGCCAGCAGCCATCAAGGCACTGAAGCTTTCTTT. The encoded protein is CASSHQGTEAFF.

J is TRBJ1-4 and V is TRBV30; D remains unclear. The V end lost 0 bases, the J end lost 7 bases, and 9 bases lay between the germline ends. Germline V lookup: CDR1 GTSNPN, CDR2 SVGIG (reference sequence). This CDR3 contains 13 residues. The chain's CDR3 is CAWSVRAGEKLFF. The CDR3 nucleotides are TGTGCCTGGAGTGTACGGGCGGGTGAAAAACTGTTTTTT.

V gene TRBV28 combines with J gene TRBJ2-1; D unclear. The CDR3 covers 15 residues. Trimming removed 5 bases from V and 6 bases from J, with 17 bases in between. Germline V CDR1 and CDR2: MDHEN, SYDVKM. CDR3 nucleotide sequence: TGTGCCAGCAGTCCCCTCGAGCTGCGACCCAATGAGCAGTTCTTC. It codes for CASSPLELRPNEQFF. The full variable domain, completed using reference TRBV28 and TRBJ2-1, is DVKVTQSSRYLVKRTGEKVFLECVQDMDHENMFWYRQDPGLGLRLIYFSYDVKMKEKGDIPEGYSVSREKKERFSLILESASTNQTSMYLCASSPLELRPNEQFFGPGTRLTVL.

The chain recombines TRBV7-3 with TRBJ2-5; D not certain. CDR1 is SGHTA and CDR2 is FQGTGA in the germline V gene. Trimming removed 4 bases at V and 5 bases at J, with 11 bases between. CDR3 length equals 13 residues. The CDR3 DNA follows: TGTGCCAGCAGCTCCGCTCCTCGGGAGACCCAGTACTTC. Translation: CASSSAPRETQYF.

The chain uses TRBV6-1 and TRBJ2-7; D gene ambiguous. The CDR3 loop spans 14 amino acids. The V gene lost 10 bases and the J gene lost 0 bases, with 16 bases spanning the gap. Germline V CDR1 and CDR2: MNHNS, SASEGT. CDR3 residues: CATRLVGSSYEQYF. CDR3 bases: TGTGCCACCCGGTTAGTGGGAAGCTCCTACGAGCAGTACTTC.

The genes are TRBV5-1 and TRBJ2-7; maybe TRBD2 (5 bases). Germline CDR1 reads SGHRS; CDR2 reads YFSETQ. The CDR3 extends over 16 amino acids. Trimming took off 4 bases at V and 4 bases at J, with 21 bases between the two ends. The CDR3 loop is CASSRRDPRLDYEQYF. CDR3 in DNA: TGCGCCAGCAGCCGCCGGGATCCCCGGTTGGATTACGAGCAGTACTTC.

The V gene is TRBV7-9, the J gene TRBJ2-1; TRBD1 might be the D (6 bases). Trimming pared 1 base from V and 7 bases from J, leaving 8 bases between. The germline V gene encodes CDR1 SEHNR and CDR2 FQNEAQ (reference sequence). The CDR3 length is 13 residues. Written as DNA, the CDR3 is TGTGCCAGCAGCTTAGTAAGGGGGAATGAGCAGTTCTTC. Protein sequence: CASSLVRGNEQFF. Supplemented by reference TRBV7-9 and TRBJ2-1, the full variable domain reads DTGVSQNPRHKITKRGQNVTFRCDPISEHNRLYWYRQTLGQGPEFLTYFQNEAQLEKSRLLSDRFSAERPKGSFSTLEIQRTEQGDSAMYLCASSLVRGNEQFFGPGTRLTVL.

The V and J genes are TRBV11-3 and TRBJ2-7, with D possibly matching TRBD1 (5 bases). V lost 2 bases and J 4 bases, leaving 12 bases between the germline ends. The CDR3 runs to 14 residues. The germline gives CDR1 SGHNT, CDR2 YENEEA. The CDR3 spells CASSLQNQGYEQYF. As DNA, the CDR3 is TGTGCCAGCAGCTTACAGAACCAGGGATACGAGCAGTACTTC.

The chain uses TRBV7-9 and TRBJ2-7, with TRBD1 matching over 9 bases. J lost 5 bases, V lost 0 bases, and 14 bases had no gene match. CDR3 length: 18 residues. CDR1 and CDR2 from the germline V gene are SEHNR and FQNEAQ (reference sequence). The CDR3 DNA reads as TGTGCCAGCAGCTTAGCTTCCTCCGGGACAGGGAATAAAAACGAGCAGTACTTC. Translated: CASSLASSGTGNKNEQYF.

V is TRBV28 and J is TRBJ2-7; 10 bases line up with TRBD2. Germline CDR1 and CDR2: MDHEN and SYDVKM. There are 14 residues in the CDR3. Trimming removed 6 bases from V and 6 bases from J; junction bases left unmatched: 8. CDR3 sequence: CASSLAGEYSEQYF. The CDR3 DNA reads TGTGCCAGCAGCCTAGCGGGAGAATACTCCGAGCAGTACTTC.

This sequence joins TRBV2 and TRBJ1-5; 8 bases match TRBD1. The length of the CDR3 is 17 residues. V shed 4 bases and J 3 bases; nucleotides not matched to a gene: 11. Germline-derived CDR1 and CDR2 are SNHLY and FYNNEI. Written as DNA, the CDR3 is TGTGCCAGCAGTGGGGGGACAGGTAAAGGGGCCAATCAGCCCCAGCATTTT. This translates into CASSGGTGKGANQPQHF.

The J gene is TRBJ2-1, the V gene TRBV11-2, with a weak D call TRBD2 (5 bases). Deletions cut 7 bases from V and 4 bases from J, with 26 bases between. The CDR3 covers 18 residues. From germline, CDR1 is SGHAT and CDR2 FQNNGV. In DNA form, the CDR3 reads TGTGCCAGCACCCCTCCAGATCAAATCCCGAGGGCTTACAATGAGCAGTTCTTC. Protein sequence: CASTPPDQIPRAYNEQFF.